This T cell receptor beta chain was recovered during a study of beta chain features in type 1 diabetes. With 0 bases removed from V and 7 bases from J, the gap between germline ends came to 6 bases. Germline CDR1 and CDR2: SGHNT and YYREEE (reference sequence). This CDR3 spans 12 amino acids. The whole isolated RNA underwent reverse transcription, so sequencing captured expressed TCRB transcripts. Libraries were prepared by immunoSEQ multiplex PCR; TCRdb keeps only in-frame clonotypes and omits some of them. Of 130,000 to 150,000 clones in the sample, around a tenth were seen once. The specimen sequenced was central memory CD4+ T cells from blood. This clonotype was obtained from a man aged 18 to 30 in good health. The V and J genes are TRBV5-4 and TRBJ2-3; D unresolved. CDR3 sequence reads: CASSLDYHTQYF. DNA for the CDR3: TGTGCCAGCAGCTTGGACTACCATACGCAGTATTTT. Filled out from reference TRBV5-4 and TRBJ2-3, the complete variable domain reads ETGVTQSPTHLIKTRGQQVTLRCSSQSGHNTVSWYQQALGQGPQFIFQYYREEENGRGNFPPRFSGLQFPNYSSELNVNALELDDSALYLCASSLDYHTQYFGPGTRLTVL.